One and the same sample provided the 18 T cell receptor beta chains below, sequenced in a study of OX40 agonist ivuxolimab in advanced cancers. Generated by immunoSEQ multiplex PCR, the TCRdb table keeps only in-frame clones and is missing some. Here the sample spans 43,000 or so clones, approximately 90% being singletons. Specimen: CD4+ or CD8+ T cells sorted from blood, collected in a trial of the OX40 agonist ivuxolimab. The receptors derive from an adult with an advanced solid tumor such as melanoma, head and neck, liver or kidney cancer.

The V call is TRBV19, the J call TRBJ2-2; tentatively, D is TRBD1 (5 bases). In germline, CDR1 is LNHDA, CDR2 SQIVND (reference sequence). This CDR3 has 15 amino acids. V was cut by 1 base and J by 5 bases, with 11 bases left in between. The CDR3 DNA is TGTGCCAGTAGTATAGGGACAAGCAGGACCGGGGAGCTGTTTTTT. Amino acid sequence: CASSIGTSRTGELFF.

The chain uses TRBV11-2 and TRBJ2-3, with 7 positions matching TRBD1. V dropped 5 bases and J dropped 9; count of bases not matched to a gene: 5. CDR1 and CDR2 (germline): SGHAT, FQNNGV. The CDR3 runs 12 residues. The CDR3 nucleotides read TGTGCCAGCAGCCCCCGACAGGGAACGCAGTATTTT. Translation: CASSPRQGTQYF.

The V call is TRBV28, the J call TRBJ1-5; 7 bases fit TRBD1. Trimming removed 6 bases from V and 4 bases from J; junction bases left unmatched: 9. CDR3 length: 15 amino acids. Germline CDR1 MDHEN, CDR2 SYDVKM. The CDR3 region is CASRHGTGANQPQHF. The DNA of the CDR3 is TGTGCCAGCAGACATGGCACAGGGGCGAATCAGCCCCAGCATTTT.

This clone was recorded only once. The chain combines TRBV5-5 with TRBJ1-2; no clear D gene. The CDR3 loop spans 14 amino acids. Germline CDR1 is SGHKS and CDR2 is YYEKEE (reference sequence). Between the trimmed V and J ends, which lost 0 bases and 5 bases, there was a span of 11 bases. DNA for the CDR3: TGTGCCAGCAGCTTGGCCGGGGTTGGTTATGGCTACACCTTC. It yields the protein CASSLAGVGYGYTF. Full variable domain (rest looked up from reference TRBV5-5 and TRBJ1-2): DAGVTQSPTHLIKTRGQQVTLRCSPISGHKSVSWYQQVLGQGPQFIFQYYEKEERGRGNFPDRFSARQFPNYSSELNVNALLLGDSALYLCASSLAGVGYGYTFGSGTRLTVV.

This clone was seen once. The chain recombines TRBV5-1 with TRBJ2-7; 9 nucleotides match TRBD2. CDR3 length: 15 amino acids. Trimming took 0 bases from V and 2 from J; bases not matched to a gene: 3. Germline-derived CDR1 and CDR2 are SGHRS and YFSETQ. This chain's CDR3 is CASSLEAGGPYEQYF. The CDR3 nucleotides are TGCGCCAGCAGCTTGGAAGCGGGAGGACCCTACGAGCAGTACTTC.

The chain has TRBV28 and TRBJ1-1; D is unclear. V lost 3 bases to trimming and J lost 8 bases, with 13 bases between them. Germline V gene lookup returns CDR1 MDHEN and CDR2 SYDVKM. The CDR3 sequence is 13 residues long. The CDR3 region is CASSFHRTVEAFF. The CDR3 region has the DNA TGTGCCAGCAGTTTCCACAGAACCGTAGAAGCTTTCTTT.

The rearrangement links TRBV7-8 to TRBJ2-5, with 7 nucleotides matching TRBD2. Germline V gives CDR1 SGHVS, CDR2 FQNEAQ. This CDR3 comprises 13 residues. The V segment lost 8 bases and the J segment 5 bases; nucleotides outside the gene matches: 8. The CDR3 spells CASRGNGRETQYF. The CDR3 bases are TGTGCCAGCCGAGGGAACGGGAGGGAGACCCAGTACTTC.

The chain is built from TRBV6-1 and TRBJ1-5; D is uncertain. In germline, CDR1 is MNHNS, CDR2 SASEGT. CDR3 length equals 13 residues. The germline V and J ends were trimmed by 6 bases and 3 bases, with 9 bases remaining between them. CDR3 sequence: CASRSRPNQPQHF. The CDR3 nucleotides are TGTGCCAGCAGATCCCGGCCCAATCAGCCCCAGCATTTT.

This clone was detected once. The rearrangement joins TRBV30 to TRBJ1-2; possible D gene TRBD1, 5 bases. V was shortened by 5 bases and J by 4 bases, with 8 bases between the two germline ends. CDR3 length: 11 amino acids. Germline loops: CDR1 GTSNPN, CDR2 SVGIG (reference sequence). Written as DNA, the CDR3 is TGTGCCTGGCACGGGGGCTATGGCTACACCTTC. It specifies CAWHGGYGYTF.

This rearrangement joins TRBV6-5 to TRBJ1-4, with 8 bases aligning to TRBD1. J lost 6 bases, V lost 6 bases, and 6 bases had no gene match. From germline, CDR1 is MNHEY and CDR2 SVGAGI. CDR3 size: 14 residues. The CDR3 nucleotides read TGTGCCAGCAGAGGACAGGGATGGGATGAAAAACTGTTTTTT. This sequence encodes CASRGQGWDEKLFF.

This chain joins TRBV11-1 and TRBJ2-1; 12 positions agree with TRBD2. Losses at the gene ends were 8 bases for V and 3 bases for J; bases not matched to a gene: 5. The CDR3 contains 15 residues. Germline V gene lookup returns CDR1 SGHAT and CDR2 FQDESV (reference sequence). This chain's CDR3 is CASGPSGRVYNEQFF. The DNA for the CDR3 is TGTGCCAGCGGCCCTAGCGGGAGGGTCTACAATGAGCAGTTCTTC.

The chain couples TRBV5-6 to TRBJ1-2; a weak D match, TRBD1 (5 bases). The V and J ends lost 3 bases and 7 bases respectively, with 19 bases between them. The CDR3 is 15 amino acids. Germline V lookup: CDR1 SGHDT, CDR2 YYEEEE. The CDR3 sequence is CASSSERGGMVGYTF. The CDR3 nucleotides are TGTGCCAGCAGCTCGGAGAGGGGAGGGATGGTTGGCTACACCTTC.

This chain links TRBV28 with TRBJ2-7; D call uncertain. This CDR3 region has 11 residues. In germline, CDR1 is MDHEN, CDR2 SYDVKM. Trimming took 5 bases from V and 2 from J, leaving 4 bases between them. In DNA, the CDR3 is TGTGCCAGCAGTACTCCCTACGAGCAGTACTTC. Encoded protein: CASSTPYEQYF.

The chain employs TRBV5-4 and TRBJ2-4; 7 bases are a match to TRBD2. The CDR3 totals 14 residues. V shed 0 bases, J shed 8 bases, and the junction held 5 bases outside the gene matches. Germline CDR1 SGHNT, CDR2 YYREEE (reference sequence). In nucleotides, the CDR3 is TGTGCCAGCAGCTTGGCTGGCGGGAGTGACATTCAGTACTTC. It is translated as CASSLAGGSDIQYF.

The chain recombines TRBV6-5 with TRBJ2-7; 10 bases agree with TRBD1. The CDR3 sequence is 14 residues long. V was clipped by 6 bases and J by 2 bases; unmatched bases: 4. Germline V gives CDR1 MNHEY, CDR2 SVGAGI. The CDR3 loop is CASRRTGGAYEQYF. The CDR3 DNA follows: TGTGCCAGCAGAAGGACAGGGGGGGCCTACGAGCAGTACTTC.

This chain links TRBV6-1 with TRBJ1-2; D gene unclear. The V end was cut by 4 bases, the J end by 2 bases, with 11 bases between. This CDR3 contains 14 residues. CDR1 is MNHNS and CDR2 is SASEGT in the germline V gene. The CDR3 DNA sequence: TGTGCCAGCAGTGCGGACGGAAGAAACTATGGCTACACCTTC. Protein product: CASSADGRNYGYTF.

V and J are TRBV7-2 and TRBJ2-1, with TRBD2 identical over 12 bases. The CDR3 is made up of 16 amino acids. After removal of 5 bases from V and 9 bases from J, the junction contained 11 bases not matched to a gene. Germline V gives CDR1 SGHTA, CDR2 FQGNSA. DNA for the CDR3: TGTGCCAGCAGCCCACCGCTAGCGGGAGGGCCGGTTGAGCAGTTCTTC. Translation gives CASSPPLAGGPVEQFF.

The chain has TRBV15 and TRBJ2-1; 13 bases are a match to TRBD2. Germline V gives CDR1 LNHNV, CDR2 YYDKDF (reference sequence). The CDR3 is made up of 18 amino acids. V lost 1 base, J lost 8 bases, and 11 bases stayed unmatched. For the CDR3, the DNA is TGTGCCACCAGCAGAGGGCAATTGGGACTAGCGGGACAACATGAGCAGTTCTTC. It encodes CATSRGQLGLAGQHEQFF.